Each of the 32 T cell receptor beta chains below was sequenced from the same sample in a study of shared clonotypes between healthy human individuals. TCRdb keeps only in-frame clones here, not all; method: immunoSEQ multiplex PCR. The sample shows hundreds of thousands of clones, more than 70% of them seen only once. The sequenced sample was memory CD4+ T cells sorted from blood. Subset: CD45RA-negative fraction. All receptors derive from a woman in her 30s in good health.

This clone was picked up many times. The genes are TRBV6-6 and TRBJ2-7; tentatively, D is TRBD1 (5 bases). The CDR3 loop spans 14 amino acids. The V and J ends lost 2 bases and 2 bases respectively, with 10 bases between them. CDR1 MNHNY and CDR2 SVGAGI come from the germline V gene (reference sequence). CDR3 nucleotides: TGTGCCAGCAGTTACGACAGCCGCACCTACGAGCAGTACTTC. It translates to CASSYDSRTYEQYF.

This chain joins TRBV27 and TRBJ1-1; D unclear. Germline V gene lookup returns CDR1 MNHEY and CDR2 SMNVEV (reference sequence). The V end lost 6 bases, the J end lost 0 bases, and 8 bases lay between the germline ends. There are 13 residues in the CDR3. The CDR3 nucleotides read TGTGCCAGCAGGGTACCCCTGAACACTGAAGCTTTCTTT. It translates to CASRVPLNTEAFF.

Comments on this clone: The sample carries other DNA sequences with the same CDR3. This rearrangement joins TRBV7-2 to TRBJ2-7; 7 positions agree with TRBD2. Trimming at V came to 5 bases and at J to 1 base, leaving 5 bases not matched to a gene. CDR3 length: 14 amino acids. The V gene's germline CDR1 is SGHTA and CDR2 FQGNSA. CDR3 sequence: CASSVQRDSYEQYF. The CDR3 DNA is TGTGCCAGCAGCGTTCAGCGGGATTCCTACGAGCAGTACTTC.

This clone was found many times. The same CDR3 also results from other DNA sequences found in this sample. This rearrangement joins TRBV5-1 to TRBJ2-1; D unclear. The V gene lost 0 bases and the J gene lost 0 bases, with 7 bases spanning the gap. CDR3 length: 15 residues. CDR1 and CDR2 (germline): SGHRS, YFSETQ. This CDR3 is CASSLDSSSYNEQFF. The CDR3 DNA reads TGCGCCAGCAGCTTGGATTCGAGCTCCTACAATGAGCAGTTCTTC.

This clone was found many times. The chain joins TRBV10-3 to TRBJ2-7, with TRBD1 matching over 7 bases. CDR1 is ENHRY, CDR2 SYGVKD, per germline. Trimming removed 5 bases from V and 2 bases from J; junction bases left unmatched: 3. This CDR3 comprises 13 residues. The CDR3 spells CAISRQGPYEQYF. For the CDR3, the DNA is TGTGCCATCAGTAGACAGGGTCCCTACGAGCAGTACTTC.

V gene TRBV9 combines with J gene TRBJ1-2; 8 bases map to TRBD1. Germline V gene data show CDR1 as SGDLS and CDR2 as YYNGEE. V trimming: 3 bases; J trimming: 1 base; junction bases outside the gene matches: 5. The CDR3 totals 15 residues. CDR3 sequence: CASSARTGLNYGYTF. The CDR3 DNA is TGTGCCAGCAGCGCCCGGACAGGGCTTAACTATGGCTACACCTTC.

The chain links TRBV6-6 to TRBJ2-7; D uncertain. CDR1 and CDR2 (germline): MNHNY, SVGAGI (reference sequence). The germline V and J ends were trimmed by 2 bases and 4 bases, with 9 bases remaining between them. This CDR3 is built from 13 residues. The chain's CDR3 is CASSYGFLYEQYF. The CDR3 bases are TGTGCCAGCAGTTACGGCTTTTTATACGAGCAGTACTTC.

This clone was picked up one time. V is TRBV6-5 and J is TRBJ1-3, with D possibly matching TRBD1 (5 bases). V shed 6 bases and J shed 4 bases, with 16 bases lying between them. CDR1 is MNHEY and CDR2 is SVGAGI in the germline V gene. The CDR3 is 15 amino acids. CDR3 sequence reads: CASSRKRGTGNTIYF. In DNA form, the CDR3 reads TGTGCCAGCAGCCGAAAGCGGGGGACGGGAAACACCATATATTTT.

The chain combines TRBV11-2 with TRBJ2-4, with D possibly TRBD2 on 5 matching bases. Germline V gene lookup returns CDR1 SGHAT and CDR2 FQNNGV. Trimming took off 5 bases at V and 1 base at J, with 15 bases between the two ends. The CDR3 is 16 amino acids. The CDR3 DNA reads TGTGCCAGCAGCCCACCTGGGTGGGAGGCCAAAAACATTCAGTACTTC. It specifies CASSPPGWEAKNIQYF.

The V and J genes are TRBV28 and TRBJ2-6, with a possible D match to TRBD2 (6 bases). The V end was cut by 6 bases, the J end by 0 bases, with 15 bases between. Germline lookup yields CDR1 MDHEN and CDR2 SYDVKM. This CDR3 spans 17 amino acids. In DNA, the CDR3 is TGTGCCAGCAGAACCCAAGCGCGGGGCTCTGGGGCCAACGTCCTGACTTTC. It translates to CASRTQARGSGANVLTF.

The rearrangement joins TRBV10-3 to TRBJ2-7; the D gene is possibly TRBD2 (5 bases). This CDR3 comprises 14 residues. Germline CDR1 reads ENHRY; CDR2 reads SYGVKD. V was clipped by 3 bases and J by 3 bases, with 12 bases between them. CDR3 region: CAISEGGTLYEQYF. The CDR3 DNA is TGTGCCATCAGTGAAGGAGGCACCCTCTACGAGCAGTACTTC.

V usage is TRBV28 and J usage is TRBJ2-7; the D gene is possibly TRBD2 (6 bases). This CDR3 spans 13 amino acids. V lost 7 bases to trimming and J lost 10 bases, with 20 bases between them. Germline V gene lookup returns CDR1 MDHEN and CDR2 SYDVKM. The CDR3 protein is CASTRTPWDSQYF. CDR3 bases: TGTGCCAGCACCCGTACGCCATGGGACTCTCAGTACTTC.

The chain carries TRBV2 and TRBJ1-5; 9 nucleotides line up with TRBD1. The V gene end was trimmed by 6 bases and the J gene end by 6 bases; junction bases not matched to a gene: 6. This CDR3 has 14 residues. In germline, CDR1 is SNHLY, CDR2 FYNNEI. The CDR3 here is CASRLQGARQPQHF. The CDR3 DNA sequence: TGTGCCAGCAGATTACAGGGGGCGCGTCAGCCCCAGCATTTT.

This clone showed up just once. The same CDR3 also results from other DNA sequences found in this sample. The chain links TRBV6-5 to TRBJ2-7; the D gene is possibly TRBD1 (6 bases). Trimming pared 5 bases from V and 6 bases from J, leaving 17 bases between. The CDR3 covers 14 residues. The V gene's germline CDR1 is MNHEY and CDR2 SVGAGI. The CDR3 nucleotides are TGTGCCAGCAGTCTCCCGCAGGGGCGCGGCGAGCAGTACTTC. This codes for CASSLPQGRGEQYF.

V gene TRBV7-8 combines with J gene TRBJ2-5; the match to TRBD2 covers 12 bases. The CDR3 runs to 17 residues. V lost 2 bases to trimming and J lost 2 bases; unmatched junction nucleotides: 6. The V gene's germline CDR1 is SGHVS and CDR2 FQNEAQ. The DNA for the CDR3 is TGTGCCAGCAGCTTAAAGGGACTAGCGGGCCTACAAGAGACCCAGTACTTC. The encoded protein is CASSLKGLAGLQETQYF.

The chain couples TRBV27 to TRBJ1-5, with D possibly TRBD1 on 5 matching bases. CDR1 is MNHEY, CDR2 SMNVEV, per germline (reference sequence). The germline V and J ends were trimmed by 1 base and 0 bases, with 10 bases remaining between them. There are 16 residues in the CDR3. Here the CDR3 reads CASSLYGDHSNQPQHF. Here the CDR3 DNA reads TGTGCCAGCAGTTTATACGGGGACCATAGCAATCAGCCCCAGCATTTT.

This clone showed up just a few times. The rearrangement uses TRBV18 and TRBJ1-2; D uncertain. The CDR3 has 15 amino acids. V dropped 4 bases and J dropped 3 bases, with 15 bases sitting between them. Germline V lookup: CDR1 KGHSH, CDR2 LQKENI. CDR3 loop: CASSLSARPDYGYTF. DNA of the CDR3: TGTGCCAGCTCACTTTCCGCCAGACCCGACTATGGCTACACCTTC. Together with reference TRBV18 and TRBJ1-2, the CDR3 gives the full variable domain: NAGVMQNPRHLVRRRGQEARLRCSPMKGHSHVYWYRQLPEEGLKFMVYLQKENIIDESGMPKERFSAEFPKEGPSILRIQQVVRGDSAAYFCASSLSARPDYGYTFGSGTRLTVV.

CDR3 in DNA: TGTGCCAGCAGTGAAGGTTGGGATGATGAGCAGTTCTTC. Protein product: CASSEGWDDEQFF. The rearrangement uses TRBV6-1 and TRBJ2-1; D is undetermined. V was pared by 1 base and J by 8 bases, with 9 bases between. Germline V lookup: CDR1 MNHNS, CDR2 SASEGT. The CDR3 covers 13 residues.

V and J are TRBV13 and TRBJ2-2, with a weak D call TRBD1 (6 bases). V dropped 5 bases and J dropped 6 bases, with 16 bases sitting between them. The CDR3 consists of 15 residues. CDR1 and CDR2 (germline): PRHDT, FYEKMQ (reference sequence). CDR3 nucleotides: TGTGCCAGCAGCGCCGGGACATTGGACCCCGGGGAGCTGTTTTTT. Translation: CASSAGTLDPGELFF.

The chain employs TRBV7-2 and TRBJ2-7; possible D gene TRBD2, 5 bases. Per the germline V gene, CDR1 is SGHTA and CDR2 is FQGNSA. Trimming removed 3 bases at V and 2 bases at J, with 20 bases between. The CDR3 spans 17 residues. The CDR3 sequence: CASSLYFLEGSPYEQYF. The CDR3 region has the DNA TGTGCCAGCAGCTTGTATTTTTTAGAGGGAAGTCCCTACGAGCAGTACTTC.

V and J are TRBV27 and TRBJ1-6; a possible D gene is TRBD1 (5 bases). Germline V lookup: CDR1 MNHEY, CDR2 SMNVEV (reference sequence). V was pared by 7 bases and J by 5 bases, with 15 bases between. The CDR3 sequence is 15 residues long. The CDR3 nucleotides read TGTGCCAGCACCTATACAGGAAACCATAATTCACCCCTCCACTTT. Its translation: CASTYTGNHNSPLHF.

The V gene is TRBV30, the J gene TRBJ1-6; maybe TRBD1 (5 bases). Germline V gene sequence: CDR1 GTSNPN, CDR2 SVGIG (reference sequence). This CDR3 comprises 14 residues. With 2 bases removed from V and 14 bases from J, the gap between germline ends came to 19 bases. DNA of the CDR3: TGTGCCTGGAGTCTTAGGGGTTTGTTTATATCCCTCCACTTT. Translating gives CAWSLRGLFISLHF.

The chain combines TRBV19 with TRBJ2-4; 7 nucleotides line up with TRBD1. This CDR3 comprises 16 residues. The junction had 13 bases not matched to a gene; V was cut back by 3 bases and J by 8 bases. CDR1 is LNHDA and CDR2 is SQIVND in the germline V gene (reference sequence). The CDR3 DNA sequence: TGTGCCAGTAGTATTACTGGGACAGTAGTAGGGGACATTCAGTACTTC. Protein: CASSITGTVVGDIQYF. The whole variable domain, remainder taken from reference TRBV19 and TRBJ2-4, is DGGITQSPKYLFRKEGQNVTLSCEQNLNHDAMYWYRQDPGQGLRLIYYSQIVNDFQKGDIAEGYSVSREKKESFPLTVTSAQKNPTAFYLCASSITGTVVGDIQYFGAGTRLSVL.

This chain joins TRBV10-2 and TRBJ2-1; no firm D call. Trimming left V 2 bases short and J 2 bases short, with 7 bases between. Germline V gene data show CDR1 as WSHSY and CDR2 as SAAADI. This CDR3 is built from 14 residues. CDR3 in amino acids: CASSEIVAYNEQFF. For the CDR3, the DNA is TGCGCCAGCAGTGAGATAGTTGCCTACAATGAGCAGTTCTTC.

V usage is TRBV5-4 and J usage is TRBJ1-1; D gene uncertain. Trimming cost V 4 bases and J 0 bases, with 13 bases left between them. The V gene's germline CDR1 is SGHNT and CDR2 YYREEE (reference sequence). The CDR3 runs to 15 residues. Here the CDR3 reads CASSNPYGLNTEAFF. In nucleotides, the CDR3 is TGTGCCAGCAGCAATCCGTACGGGCTGAACACTGAAGCTTTCTTT.

The chain links TRBV30 to TRBJ2-6; D is undetermined. Germline loops: CDR1 GTSNPN, CDR2 SVGIG (reference sequence). Trimming took 4 bases from V and 0 from J, leaving 4 bases between them. This CDR3 is built from 13 residues. CDR3 loop: CAWTGSGANVLTF. In nucleotides, the CDR3 is TGTGCCTGGACCGGCTCTGGGGCCAACGTCCTGACTTTC.

Worth noting for this clone: Other DNA sequences in this specimen translate into the identical CDR3. The CDR3 bases are TGCGCCAGCAGCTTGGAACAGGGAGGTGGCTACACCTTC. Protein: CASSLEQGGGYTF. V is TRBV5-1 and J is TRBJ1-2; a weak D match, TRBD1 (6 bases). Between the trimmed V and J ends, which lost 0 bases and 7 bases, there was a span of 10 bases. Germline V gives CDR1 SGHRS, CDR2 YFSETQ. The CDR3 spans 13 residues.

This chain uses TRBV12-5 with TRBJ2-2, with 8 bases aligning to TRBD2. The CDR3 length is 15 residues. Unmatched junction bases numbered 9, after V lost 11 bases and J lost 1 base. From germline, CDR1 is LGHNT and CDR2 FRNRAP. CDR3 loop: CACREGSRNTGELFF. As DNA, the CDR3 is TGTGCTTGCCGGGAGGGCTCGAGGAACACCGGGGAGCTGTTTTTT.

This clone was seen more than once but under ten times. V and J are TRBV5-1 and TRBJ1-1; D might be TRBD1 (5 bases). Germline V CDR1 and CDR2: SGHRS, YFSETQ. The V end lost 0 bases, the J end lost 3 bases, and 9 bases lay between the germline ends. The CDR3 runs to 14 residues. The DNA for the CDR3 is TGCGCCAGCAGCTTGGTTGACAGATACACTGAAGCTTTCTTT. The encoded protein is CASSLVDRYTEAFF.

This chain links TRBV6-5 with TRBJ1-5; no reliable D call. This CDR3 region has 14 residues. Germline V gene lookup returns CDR1 MNHEY and CDR2 SVGAGI. Trimming took 2 bases from V and 7 from J, leaving 12 bases between them. The CDR3 DNA sequence: TGTGCCAGCAGTTACGGCCGGAAGGGACAGCCCCAGCATTTT. Translation gives CASSYGRKGQPQHF.

The chain couples TRBV5-1 to TRBJ2-1; 7 bases are a match to TRBD2. Germline V gene data show CDR1 as SGHRS and CDR2 as YFSETQ. Trimming removed 0 bases from V and 13 bases from J; junction bases left unmatched: 13. There are 15 residues in the CDR3. CDR3 amino acids: CASSLDEAGSSPQFF. Written as DNA, the CDR3 is TGCGCCAGCAGCTTGGATGAAGCGGGATCAAGTCCACAGTTCTTC.

The chain carries TRBV29-1 and TRBJ2-7, with 8 bases fitting TRBD1. V shed 7 bases and J 0 bases; nucleotides not matched to a gene: 8. Germline V gene sequence: CDR1 SQVTM, CDR2 ANQGSEA. CDR3 length equals 14 residues. The CDR3, as DNA: TGCAGCGCCAAGGACAGGGCACTCTCCTACGAGCAGTACTTC. This codes for CSAKDRALSYEQYF.